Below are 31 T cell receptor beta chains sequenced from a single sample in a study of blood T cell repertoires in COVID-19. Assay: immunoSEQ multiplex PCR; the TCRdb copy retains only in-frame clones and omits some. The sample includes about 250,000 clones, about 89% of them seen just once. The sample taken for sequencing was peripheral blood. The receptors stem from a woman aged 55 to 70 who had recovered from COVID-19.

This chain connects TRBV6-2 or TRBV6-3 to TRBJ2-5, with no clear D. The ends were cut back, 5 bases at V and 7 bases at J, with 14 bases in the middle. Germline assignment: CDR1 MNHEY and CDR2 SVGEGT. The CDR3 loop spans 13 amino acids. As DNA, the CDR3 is TGTGCCAGCAGTGGCCTGGCCTCAGGGACCCAGTACTTC. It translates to CASSGLASGTQYF.

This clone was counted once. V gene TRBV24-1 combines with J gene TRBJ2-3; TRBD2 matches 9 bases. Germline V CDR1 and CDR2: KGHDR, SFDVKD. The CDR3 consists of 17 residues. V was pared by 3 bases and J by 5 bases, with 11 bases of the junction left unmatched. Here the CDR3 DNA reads TGTGCCACCAGTGATCAACTAGCGGGTAATGGGGGAGATACGCAGTATTTT. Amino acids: CATSDQLAGNGGDTQYF.

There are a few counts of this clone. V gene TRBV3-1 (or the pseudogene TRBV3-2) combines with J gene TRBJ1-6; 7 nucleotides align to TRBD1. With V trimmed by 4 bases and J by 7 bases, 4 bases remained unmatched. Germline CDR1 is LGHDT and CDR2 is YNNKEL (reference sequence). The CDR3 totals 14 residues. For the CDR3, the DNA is TGTGCCAGCAGCCGAGGACAGGTAAATTCACCCCTCCACTTT. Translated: CASSRGQVNSPLHF.

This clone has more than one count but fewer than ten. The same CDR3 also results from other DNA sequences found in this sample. CDR3 coding DNA: TGTGCCAGTAGTATGACGGGGAAAGCGGATACGCAGTATTTT. Its protein is CASSMTGKADTQYF. J is TRBJ2-3 and V is TRBV19; weak D call: TRBD2 (5 bases). The CDR3 spans 14 residues. From germline, CDR1 is LNHDA and CDR2 SQIVND (reference sequence). Trimming took off 3 bases at V and 6 bases at J, with 13 bases between the two ends. Looking up the rest from reference TRBV19 and TRBJ2-3 gives the full variable domain: DGGITQSPKYLFRKEGQNVTLSCEQNLNHDAMYWYRQDPGQGLRLIYYSQIVNDFQKGDIAEGYSVSREKKESFPLTVTSAQKNPTAFYLCASSMTGKADTQYFGPGTRLTVL.

The chain's CDR3 is CASSDRVVVNQPQHF. In DNA form, the CDR3 reads TGTGCCAGCAGTGATCGTGTAGTGGTCAATCAGCCCCAGCATTTT. The chain employs TRBV2 and TRBJ1-5; D gene unclear. Per the germline V gene, CDR1 is SNHLY and CDR2 is FYNNEI. The CDR3 has 15 amino acids. V was trimmed by 3 bases and J by 3 bases, leaving 12 bases between them.

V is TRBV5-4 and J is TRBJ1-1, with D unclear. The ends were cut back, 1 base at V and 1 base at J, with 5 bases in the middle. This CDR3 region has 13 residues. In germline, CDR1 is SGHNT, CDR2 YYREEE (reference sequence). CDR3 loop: CASSLFKNTEAFF. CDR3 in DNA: TGTGCCAGCAGCTTGTTTAAGAACACTGAAGCTTTCTTT.

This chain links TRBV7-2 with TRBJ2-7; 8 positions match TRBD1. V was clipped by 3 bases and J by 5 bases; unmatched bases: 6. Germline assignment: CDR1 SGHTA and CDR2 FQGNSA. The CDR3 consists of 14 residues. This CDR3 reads CASSLGQVINEQYF. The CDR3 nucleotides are TGTGCCAGCAGCTTGGGACAGGTTATTAACGAGCAGTACTTC.

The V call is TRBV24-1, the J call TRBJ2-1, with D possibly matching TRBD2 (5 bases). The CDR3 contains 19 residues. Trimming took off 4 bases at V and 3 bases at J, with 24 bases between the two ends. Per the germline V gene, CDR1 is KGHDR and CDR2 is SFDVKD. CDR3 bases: TGTGCCACCAGTGAGGCGCCACACACTCTACCCGGGAACTACAATGAGCAGTTCTTC. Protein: CATSEAPHTLPGNYNEQFF.

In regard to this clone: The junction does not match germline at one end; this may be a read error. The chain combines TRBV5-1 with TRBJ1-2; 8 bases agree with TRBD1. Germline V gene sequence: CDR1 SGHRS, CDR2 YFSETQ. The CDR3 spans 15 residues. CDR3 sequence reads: CASSLDRVNNYGYTF. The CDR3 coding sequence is TGCGCCAGCAGTTTGGACAGGGTGAACAACTATGGCTACACCTTC.

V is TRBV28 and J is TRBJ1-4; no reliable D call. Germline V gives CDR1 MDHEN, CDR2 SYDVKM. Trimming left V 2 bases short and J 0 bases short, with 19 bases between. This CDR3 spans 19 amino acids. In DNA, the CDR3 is TGTGCCAGCAGTTTAGTAGCCAGGACTCTATTTTCAACTAATGAAAAACTGTTTTTT. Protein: CASSLVARTLFSTNEKLFF.

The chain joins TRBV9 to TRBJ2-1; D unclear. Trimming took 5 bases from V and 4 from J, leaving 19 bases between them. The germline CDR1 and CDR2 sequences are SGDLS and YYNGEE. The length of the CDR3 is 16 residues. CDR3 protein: CASSYSGAPQYNEQFF. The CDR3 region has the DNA TGTGCCAGCAGTTACTCCGGAGCCCCTCAATACAATGAGCAGTTCTTC.

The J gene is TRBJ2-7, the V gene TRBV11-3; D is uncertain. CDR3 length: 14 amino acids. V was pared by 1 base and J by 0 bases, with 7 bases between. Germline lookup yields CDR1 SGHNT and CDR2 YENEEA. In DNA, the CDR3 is TGTGCCAGCAGCTTAGGTGCTAGCTCCTACGAGCAGTACTTC. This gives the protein CASSLGASSYEQYF.

The chain's CDR3 is CASSPGGQDEKLFF. The CDR3 bases are TGCGCCAGCAGCCCCGGGGGACAGGATGAAAAACTGTTTTTT. The chain is built from TRBV5-1 and TRBJ1-4; 8 nucleotides line up with TRBD1. This CDR3 is built from 14 residues. V shed 4 bases, J shed 6 bases, and the junction held 5 bases outside the gene matches. In germline, CDR1 is SGHRS, CDR2 YFSETQ.

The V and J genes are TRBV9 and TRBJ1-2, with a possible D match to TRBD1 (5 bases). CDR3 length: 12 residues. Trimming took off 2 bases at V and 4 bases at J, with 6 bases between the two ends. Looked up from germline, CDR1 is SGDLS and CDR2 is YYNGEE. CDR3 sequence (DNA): TGTGCCAGCAGCGTCAGGGCCTATGGCTACACCTTC. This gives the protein CASSVRAYGYTF.

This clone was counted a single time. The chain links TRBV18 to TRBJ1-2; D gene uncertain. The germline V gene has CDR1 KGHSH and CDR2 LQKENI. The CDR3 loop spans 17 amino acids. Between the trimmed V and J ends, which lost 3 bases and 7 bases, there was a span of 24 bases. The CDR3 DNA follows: TGTGCCAGCTCACCGAATGTCGTAACAGCCTCATTGAGTGGCTACACCTTC. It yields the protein CASSPNVVTASLSGYTF.

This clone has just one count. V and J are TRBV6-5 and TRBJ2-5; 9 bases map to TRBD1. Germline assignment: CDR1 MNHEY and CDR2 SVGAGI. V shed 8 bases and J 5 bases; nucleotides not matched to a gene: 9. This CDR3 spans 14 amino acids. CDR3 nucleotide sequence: TGTGCCAGCGCCCCACAGGGGGCCGGGGAGACCCAGTACTTC. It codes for CASAPQGAGETQYF.

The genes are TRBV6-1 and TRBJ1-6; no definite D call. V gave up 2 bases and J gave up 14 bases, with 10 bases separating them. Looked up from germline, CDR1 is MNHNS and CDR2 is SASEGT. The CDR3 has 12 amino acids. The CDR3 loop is CASSEPSVSLHF. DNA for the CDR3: TGTGCCAGCAGTGAACCGAGCGTATCCCTCCACTTT.

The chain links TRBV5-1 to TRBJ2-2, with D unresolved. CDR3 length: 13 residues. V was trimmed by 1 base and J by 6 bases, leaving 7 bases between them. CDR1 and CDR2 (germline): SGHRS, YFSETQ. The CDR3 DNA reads TGCGCCAGCAGCTTGTCGGGTTCCGGGGAGCTGTTTTTT. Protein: CASSLSGSGELFF.

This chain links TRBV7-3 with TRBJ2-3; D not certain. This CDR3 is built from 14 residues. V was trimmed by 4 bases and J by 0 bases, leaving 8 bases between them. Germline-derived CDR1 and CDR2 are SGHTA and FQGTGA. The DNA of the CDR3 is TGTGCCAGCAGCTCGGGTCCGAGCACAGATACGCAGTATTTT. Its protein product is CASSSGPSTDTQYF.

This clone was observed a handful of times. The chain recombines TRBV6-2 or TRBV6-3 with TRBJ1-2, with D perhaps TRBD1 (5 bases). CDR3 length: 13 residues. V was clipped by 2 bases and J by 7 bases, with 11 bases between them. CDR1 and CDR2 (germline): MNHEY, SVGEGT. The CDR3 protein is CASSYAQVGGYTF. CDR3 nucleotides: TGTGCCAGCAGTTACGCACAGGTTGGTGGCTACACCTTC.

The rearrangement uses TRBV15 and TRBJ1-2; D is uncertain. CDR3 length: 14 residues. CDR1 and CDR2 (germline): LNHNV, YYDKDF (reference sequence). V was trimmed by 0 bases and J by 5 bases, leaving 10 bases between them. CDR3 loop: CATSRDGQDYGYTF. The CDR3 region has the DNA TGTGCCACCAGCAGAGATGGGCAGGATTATGGCTACACCTTC. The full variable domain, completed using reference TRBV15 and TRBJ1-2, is DAMVIQNPRYQVTQFGKPVTLSCSQTLNHNVMYWYQQKSSQAPKLLFHYYDKDFNNEADTPDNFQSRRPNTSFCFLDIRSPGLGDTAMYLCATSRDGQDYGYTFGSGTRLTVV.

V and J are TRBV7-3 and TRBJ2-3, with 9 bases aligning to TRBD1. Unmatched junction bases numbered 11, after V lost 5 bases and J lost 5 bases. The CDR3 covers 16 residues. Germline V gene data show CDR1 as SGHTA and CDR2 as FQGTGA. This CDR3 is CASSPPGQGLQDTQYF. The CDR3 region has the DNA TGTGCCAGCAGCCCTCCGGGACAGGGTTTACAAGATACGCAGTATTTT.

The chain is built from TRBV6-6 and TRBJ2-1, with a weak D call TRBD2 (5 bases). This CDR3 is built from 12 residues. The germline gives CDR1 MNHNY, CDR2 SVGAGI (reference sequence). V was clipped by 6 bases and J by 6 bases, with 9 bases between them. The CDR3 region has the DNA TGTGCCAGCAGCCCAACTAGCAATGAGCAGTTCTTC. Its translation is CASSPTSNEQFF.

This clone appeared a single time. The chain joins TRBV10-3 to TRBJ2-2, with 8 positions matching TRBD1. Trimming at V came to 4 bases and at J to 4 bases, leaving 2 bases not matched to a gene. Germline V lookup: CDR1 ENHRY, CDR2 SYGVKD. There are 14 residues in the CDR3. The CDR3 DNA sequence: TGTGCCATCAGTGGGACAGGGCGCACCGGGGAGCTGTTTTTT. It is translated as CAISGTGRTGELFF.

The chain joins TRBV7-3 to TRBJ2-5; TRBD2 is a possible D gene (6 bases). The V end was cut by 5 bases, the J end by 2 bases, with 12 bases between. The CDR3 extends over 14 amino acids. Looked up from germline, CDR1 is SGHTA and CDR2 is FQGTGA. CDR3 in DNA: TGTGCCAGCAGCCCAGGCCGGGGGCAAGAGACCCAGTACTTC. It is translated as CASSPGRGQETQYF.

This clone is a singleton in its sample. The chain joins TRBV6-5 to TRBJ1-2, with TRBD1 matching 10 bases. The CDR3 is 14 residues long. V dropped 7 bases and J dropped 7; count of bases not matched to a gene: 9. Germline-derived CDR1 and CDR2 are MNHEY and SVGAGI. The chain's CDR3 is CASNIGTGVSGYTF. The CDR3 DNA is TGTGCCAGCAACATAGGGACAGGGGTTTCTGGCTACACCTTC.

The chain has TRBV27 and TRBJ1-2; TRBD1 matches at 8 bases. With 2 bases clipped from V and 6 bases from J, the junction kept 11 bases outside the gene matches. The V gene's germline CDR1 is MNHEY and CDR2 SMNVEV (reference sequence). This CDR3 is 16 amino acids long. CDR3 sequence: CASSLQATGGIHGYTF. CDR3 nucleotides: TGTGCCAGCAGTTTACAAGCTACAGGGGGTATTCATGGCTACACCTTC.

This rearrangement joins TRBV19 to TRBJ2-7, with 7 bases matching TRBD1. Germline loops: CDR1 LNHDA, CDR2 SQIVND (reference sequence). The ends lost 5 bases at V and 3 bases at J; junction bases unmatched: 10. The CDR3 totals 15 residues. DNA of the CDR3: TGTGCCAGTAGTCCCAGGGACAGTAGGGACTACGAGCAGTACTTC. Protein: CASSPRDSRDYEQYF.

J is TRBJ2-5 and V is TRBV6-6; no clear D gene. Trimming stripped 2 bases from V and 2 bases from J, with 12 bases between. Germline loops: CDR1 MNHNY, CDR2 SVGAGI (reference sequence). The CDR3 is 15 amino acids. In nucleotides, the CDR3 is TGTGCCAGCAGTTACCGGCCCACGAGGCAAGAGACCCAGTACTTC. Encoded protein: CASSYRPTRQETQYF.

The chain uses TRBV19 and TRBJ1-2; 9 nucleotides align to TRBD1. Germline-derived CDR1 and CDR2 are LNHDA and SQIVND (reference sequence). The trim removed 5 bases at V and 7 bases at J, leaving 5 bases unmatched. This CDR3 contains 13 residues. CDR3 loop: CASSRTGEFGYTF. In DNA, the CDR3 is TGTGCCAGTAGTCGGACAGGGGAGTTTGGCTACACCTTC.

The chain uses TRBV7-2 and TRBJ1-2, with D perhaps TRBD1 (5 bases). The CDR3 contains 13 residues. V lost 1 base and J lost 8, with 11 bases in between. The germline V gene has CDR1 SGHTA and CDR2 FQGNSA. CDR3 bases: TGTGCCAGCAGCTTAGTATCCAGGGAAGGCTACACCTTC. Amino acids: CASSLVSREGYTF.